This T cell receptor (beta chain) was profiled in a study of cytomegalovirus exposure and HLA in healthy donors. Study-wide results and limits: Rare TCR sequences predominated, though certain public TCRs were found in many donors.

In regard to this clone: Its cognate antigen is unknown.

PCR used 60 Vbeta primers and 13 Jbeta primers. In the authors' methods: Among the unique TCR beta chains that a later analysis counted, about 85 million in all, roughly 9.9 million were shared. Sequencing was performed with immunoSEQ multiplex PCR; in TCRdb, only in-frame clones are kept and a portion is missing. The V and J calls and clone size were taken over from that table, and D and trimming were inferred from the DNA. The sample records 120,000 or so clones, about 74% being singletons. Germline CDR1 reads SGHRS; CDR2 reads YFSETQ. The CDR3 has 16 amino acids. With 0 bases clipped from V and 6 bases from J, the junction kept 8 bases outside the gene matches.

The gene calls are TRBV5-1 and TRBJ2-1; 8 bases are shared with TRBD2. Sequencing was performed on PBMCs. The TCR was taken from a man younger than 40 in good health and CMV-seronegative. CDR3 sequence reads: CASSLGGAGGSNEQFF. The CDR3 DNA reads TGCGCCAGCAGCTTGGGTGGTGCGGGAGGATCCAATGAGCAGTTCTTC.